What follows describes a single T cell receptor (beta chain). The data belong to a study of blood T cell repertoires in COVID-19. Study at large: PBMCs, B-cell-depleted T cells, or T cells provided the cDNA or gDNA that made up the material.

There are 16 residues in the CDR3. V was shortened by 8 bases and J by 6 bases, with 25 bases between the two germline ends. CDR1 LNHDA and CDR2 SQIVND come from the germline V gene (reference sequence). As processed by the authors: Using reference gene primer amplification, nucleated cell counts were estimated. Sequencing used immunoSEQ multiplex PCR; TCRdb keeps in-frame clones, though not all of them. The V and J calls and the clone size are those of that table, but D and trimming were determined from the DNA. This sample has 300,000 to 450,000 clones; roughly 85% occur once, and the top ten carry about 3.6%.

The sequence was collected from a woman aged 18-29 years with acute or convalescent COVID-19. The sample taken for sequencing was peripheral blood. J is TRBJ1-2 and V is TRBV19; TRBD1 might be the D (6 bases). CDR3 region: CASGAGKPGTHNGYTF. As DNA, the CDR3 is TGTGCCAGTGGGGCAGGAAAACCCGGGACACATAATGGCTACACCTTC.